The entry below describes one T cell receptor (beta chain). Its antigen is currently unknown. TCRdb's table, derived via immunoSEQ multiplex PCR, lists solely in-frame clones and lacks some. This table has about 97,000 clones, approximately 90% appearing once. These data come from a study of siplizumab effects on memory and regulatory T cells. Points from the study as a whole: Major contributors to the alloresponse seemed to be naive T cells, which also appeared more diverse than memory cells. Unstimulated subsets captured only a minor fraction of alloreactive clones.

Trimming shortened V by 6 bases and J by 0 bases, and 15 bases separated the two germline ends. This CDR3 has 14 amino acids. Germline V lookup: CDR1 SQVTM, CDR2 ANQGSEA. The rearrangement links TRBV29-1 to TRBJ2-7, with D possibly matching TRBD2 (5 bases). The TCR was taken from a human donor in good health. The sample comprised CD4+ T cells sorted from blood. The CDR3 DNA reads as TGCAGCGTCGGACTCCGGAGGTTCTCCTACGAGCAGTACTTC. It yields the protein CSVGLRRFSYEQYF.